One and the same sample provided the 25 T cell receptor beta chains below, sequenced in a study of human thymus T cells. Assay used: immunoSEQ multiplex PCR; TCRdb lists only in-frame clones, some missing. The profile shows 55,000 to 70,000 clones, 94% of them singletons. The sample consisted of blood. The receptors were sampled from a boy under two years old with a congenital heart defect but otherwise immunologically healthy.

The rearrangement joins TRBV19 to TRBJ1-1; D is unresolved. V was shortened by 6 bases and J by 2 bases, with 13 bases between the two germline ends. CDR1 LNHDA and CDR2 SQIVND come from the germline V gene (reference sequence). The CDR3 has 14 amino acids. CDR3 loop: CASSLHARNTEAFF. For the CDR3, the DNA is TGTGCCAGTAGCCTACACGCACGCAACACTGAAGCTTTCTTT.

CDR3 residues: CASSPGGPFYNSPLHF. The CDR3, as DNA: TGCGCCAGCAGCCCAGGGGGACCGTTCTATAATTCACCCCTCCACTTT. The chain carries TRBV4-3 and TRBJ1-6; 7 bases are shared with TRBD1. The germline gives CDR1 LGHNA, CDR2 YSLEER. Trimming at V came to 4 bases and at J to 3 bases, leaving 6 bases not matched to a gene. The CDR3 sequence is 16 residues long.

The genes are TRBV12-2 and TRBJ1-1; the table's D call, TRBD1, has no DNA check behind it. TRBV12-2 is a pseudogene. The CDR3 loop spans 10 amino acids. CDR3 coding DNA: TGTGCAAGTCGTCCAGGGGATGCTTTCTTT. This codes for CASRPGDAFF.

The V and J genes are TRBV19 and TRBJ1-2; 7 nucleotides line up with TRBD1. This CDR3 has 15 amino acids. Germline CDR1 is LNHDA and CDR2 is SQIVND (reference sequence). Germline trimming cut 1 base from V and 2 bases from J; bases unmatched to any gene: 4. The CDR3: CASSIGQGRNYGYTF. CDR3 bases: TGTGCCAGTAGTATAGGACAGGGTCGGAACTATGGCTACACCTTC.

The J gene is TRBJ1-2, the V gene TRBV5-8; the D is unclear. This CDR3 spans 10 amino acids. Per germline, CDR1 SGHTS and CDR2 YDEGEE. V was clipped by 2 bases and J by 8 bases, with 4 bases between them. CDR3 sequence reads: CASSLRGYTF. The CDR3 DNA sequence: TGTGCCAGCAGCTTAAGGGGCTACACCTTC.

J is TRBJ1-1 and V is TRBV27; the match to TRBD1 covers 7 bases. The germline gives CDR1 MNHEY, CDR2 SMNVEV (reference sequence). V dropped 3 bases and J dropped 3; count of bases not matched to a gene: 7. This CDR3 is 15 amino acids long. The CDR3 reads CASSFVDRVDTEAFF. CDR3 DNA: TGTGCCAGCAGTTTCGTCGACAGGGTTGACACTGAAGCTTTCTTT.

This rearrangement joins TRBV5-1 to TRBJ2-7; 10 bases map to TRBD2. The CDR3 totals 15 residues. CDR1 is SGHRS, CDR2 YFSETQ, per germline. J was trimmed by 0 bases and V by 4 bases; bases with no gene match: 4. The CDR3 loop is CASSIVAGGSYEQYF. The CDR3, as DNA: TGCGCCAGCAGCATAGTAGCGGGAGGCTCCTACGAGCAGTACTTC.

This chain joins TRBV6-1 and TRBJ1-3; 7 nucleotides align to TRBD1. CDR1 and CDR2 from the germline V gene are MNHNS and SASEGT. V gave up 6 bases and J gave up 3 bases; unmatched junction bases: 5. This CDR3 has 14 residues. CDR3 amino acids: CASRVRQGGNTIYF. CDR3 in DNA: TGTGCCAGCAGAGTTAGACAGGGTGGAAACACCATATATTTT.

Regarding this clone: Other nucleotide sequences in the sample specify the same CDR3. The chain combines TRBV5-1 with TRBJ1-5; 7 nucleotides agree with TRBD1. V dropped 4 bases and J dropped 2; count of bases not matched to a gene: 3. The CDR3 runs 14 residues. From germline, CDR1 is SGHRS and CDR2 YFSETQ. The CDR3: CASSPGQGNQPQHF. The DNA of the CDR3 is TGCGCCAGCAGCCCCGGACAGGGCAATCAGCCCCAGCATTTT.

This chain connects TRBV11-3 to TRBJ2-5; D is unclear. CDR1 is SGHNT and CDR2 is YENEEA in the germline V gene. Trimming pared 5 bases from V and 0 bases from J, leaving 10 bases between. This CDR3 has 14 residues. CDR3: CASSNAPYQETQYF. The CDR3 coding sequence is TGTGCCAGCAGCAACGCCCCGTACCAAGAGACCCAGTACTTC.

The chain couples TRBV4-1 to TRBJ2-5; 8 nucleotides align to TRBD2. In germline, CDR1 is MGHRA, CDR2 YSYEKL. The CDR3 totals 16 residues. The junction had 7 bases not matched to a gene; V was cut back by 4 bases and J by 0 bases. In DNA form, the CDR3 reads TGCGCCAGCAGCCGAACCGGGGGGGCCTACCAAGAGACCCAGTACTTC. The encoded protein is CASSRTGGAYQETQYF.

This clone has just a few counts. The chain couples TRBV5-1 to TRBJ1-1, with a possible D match to TRBD1 (5 bases). The CDR3 runs to 14 residues. CDR1 is SGHRS, CDR2 YFSETQ, per germline. Deletions cut 6 bases from V and 1 base from J, with 13 bases between. DNA for the CDR3: TGCGCCAGCACTTTGAGGGGTTGGAACACTGAAGCTTTCTTT. Protein product: CASTLRGWNTEAFF.

The chain is built from TRBV20-1 and TRBJ2-1, with a possible D match to TRBD1 (6 bases). This CDR3 contains 11 residues. Germline V lookup: CDR1 DFQATT, CDR2 SNEGSKA (reference sequence). With 7 bases removed from V and 7 bases from J, the gap between germline ends came to 11 bases. CDR3 sequence (DNA): TGCAGTGGGGAGAGGGGGAATGAGCAGTTCTTC. Protein: CSGERGNEQFF.

J is TRBJ2-1 and V is TRBV7-2; 8 bases map to TRBD2. Per germline, CDR1 SGHTA and CDR2 FQGNSA. V gave up 3 bases and J gave up 3 bases; unmatched junction bases: 10. The CDR3 has 17 amino acids. The CDR3 reads CASSLNPGTRRYNEQFF. The CDR3 DNA reads as TGTGCCAGCAGCTTGAATCCCGGGACTAGACGCTACAATGAGCAGTTCTTC. The full variable domain, with the rest looked up from reference TRBV7-2 and TRBJ2-1, is GAGVSQSPSNKVTEKGKDVELRCDPISGHTALYWYRQSLGQGLEFLIYFQGNSAPDKSGLPSDRFSAERTGGSVSTLTIQRTQQEDSAVYLCASSLNPGTRRYNEQFFGPGTRLTVL.

This chain uses TRBV13 with TRBJ2-5; TRBD2 aligns across 13 bases. J gave up 5 bases and V 5 bases, and 11 bases lay outside the gene matches. The CDR3 consists of 17 residues. Per the germline V gene, CDR1 is PRHDT and CDR2 is FYEKMQ (reference sequence). CDR3: CASSPQLAGGPRETQYF. Written as DNA, the CDR3 is TGTGCCAGCAGCCCTCAACTAGCGGGGGGGCCACGGGAGACCCAGTACTTC.

The rearrangement uses TRBV21-1 and TRBJ1-3; the table calls TRBD1, which could not be checked here. TRBV21-1 is recorded as a pseudogene. The CDR3 consists of 16 residues. In DNA, the CDR3 is TGTGCCAGCAGCAAAACAGGGACAGGGACTGGAAACACCATATATTTT. The encoded protein is CASSKTGTGTGNTIYF.

The V call is TRBV25-1, the J call TRBJ1-4; possible D gene TRBD1, 5 bases. Trimming took off 3 bases at V and 0 bases at J, with 5 bases between the two ends. There are 14 residues in the CDR3. Germline CDR1 is MGHDK and CDR2 is SYGVNS. The CDR3 DNA reads as TGTGCCAGCAGTGACAGGGCAACTAATGAAAAACTGTTTTTT. Encoded protein: CASSDRATNEKLFF.

The chain has TRBV7-9 and TRBJ2-7; 7 bases line up with TRBD2. Looked up from germline, CDR1 is SEHNR and CDR2 is FQNEAQ (reference sequence). V dropped 1 base and J dropped 0; count of bases not matched to a gene: 0. The CDR3 is 14 residues long. For the CDR3, the DNA is TGTGCCAGCAGCTTAGGGACTAGCTCCTACGAGCAGTACTTC. Its protein is CASSLGTSSYEQYF.

The chain couples TRBV6-1 to TRBJ1-5; a possible D gene is TRBD1 (5 bases). This CDR3 region has 16 residues. Germline V gives CDR1 MNHNS, CDR2 SASEGT. V was trimmed by 2 bases and J by 2 bases, leaving 13 bases between them. The CDR3 loop is CASSERGSRGNQPQHF. The CDR3 region has the DNA TGTGCCAGCAGTGAAAGAGGGAGCAGGGGCAATCAGCCCCAGCATTTT.

The V and J genes are TRBV6-5 and TRBJ1-1, with 9 bases lining up with TRBD1. The CDR3 has 15 residues. The V gene end was trimmed by 5 bases and the J gene end by 5 bases; junction bases not matched to a gene: 9. Germline CDR1 and CDR2: MNHEY and SVGAGI. This CDR3 is CASSGHRGRKTEAFF. The DNA for the CDR3 is TGTGCCAGCAGTGGGCACAGGGGGCGCAAGACTGAAGCTTTCTTT.

CDR3 nucleotide sequence: TGTGCCAGCAGCTTGGGGTTCGGGGAGCTGTTTTTT. Protein product: CASSLGFGELFF. V gene TRBV7-6 combines with J gene TRBJ2-2, with unresolved D. CDR1 and CDR2 (germline): SGHVS, FNYEAQ. The CDR3 is 12 amino acids. The V and J ends lost 3 bases and 7 bases respectively, with 6 bases between them.

The J gene is TRBJ1-1, the V gene TRBV7-2; 7 positions match TRBD1. Germline CDR1 is SGHTA and CDR2 is FQGNSA. J lost 6 bases, V lost 4 bases, and 8 bases had no gene match. The CDR3 is made up of 14 amino acids. The DNA for the CDR3 is TGTGCCAGCAGCTCGACAGGGATGGAACCTGAAGCTTTCTTT. The encoded protein is CASSSTGMEPEAFF.

V is TRBV18 and J is TRBJ1-6, with D maybe TRBD1 (5 bases). V was cut by 4 bases and J by 4 bases, with 23 bases left in between. The CDR3 consists of 19 residues. Germline CDR1 KGHSH, CDR2 LQKENI. The CDR3 sequence: CASSLGRSLTEDYNSPLHF. CDR3 coding DNA: TGTGCCAGCTCACTCGGGCGCTCACTGACAGAGGATTATAATTCACCCCTCCACTTT.

This rearrangement joins TRBV13 to TRBJ2-1, with unresolved D. CDR1 PRHDT and CDR2 FYEKMQ come from the germline V gene (reference sequence). There are 12 residues in the CDR3. V was clipped by 5 bases and J by 10 bases, with 12 bases between them. This CDR3 reads CASSPKGQEQFF. DNA of the CDR3: TGTGCCAGCAGCCCTAAGGGCCAAGAGCAGTTCTTC.

A single count supports this clone. The chain combines TRBV2 with TRBJ2-2, with 10 bases matching TRBD2. Losses at the gene ends were 5 bases for V and 4 bases for J; bases not matched to a gene: 4. Germline V gene lookup returns CDR1 SNHLY and CDR2 FYNNEI. CDR3 size: 15 residues. In DNA, the CDR3 is TGTGCCAGCAGTATAGCGGGAGGACCCACCGGGGAGCTGTTTTTT. This encodes CASSIAGGPTGELFF.